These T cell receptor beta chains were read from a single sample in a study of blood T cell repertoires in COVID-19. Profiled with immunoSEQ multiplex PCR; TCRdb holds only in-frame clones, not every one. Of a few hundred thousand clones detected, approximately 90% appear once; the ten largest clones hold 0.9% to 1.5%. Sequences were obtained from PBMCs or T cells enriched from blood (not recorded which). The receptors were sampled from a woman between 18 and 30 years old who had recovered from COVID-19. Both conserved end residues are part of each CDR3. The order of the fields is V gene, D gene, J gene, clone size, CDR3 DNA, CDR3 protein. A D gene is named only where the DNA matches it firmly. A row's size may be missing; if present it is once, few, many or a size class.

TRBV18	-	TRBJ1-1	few	TGTGCCAGCTCACCAGGTCCACAGAACACTGAAGCTTTCTTT	CASSPGPQNTEAFF
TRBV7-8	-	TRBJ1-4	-	TGTGCCAGCAGCTTAGGTCCCGTCGAAAAACTGTTTTTT	CASSLGPVEKLFF
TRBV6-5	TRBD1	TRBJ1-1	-	TGTGCCAGCAGTTACCCCCGACAGGGGGCTAGGACTGAAGCTTTCTTT	CASSYPRQGARTEAFF
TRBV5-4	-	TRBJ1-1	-	TGTGCCAGCAGCCCGAGGGTTATCGGGAACACTGAAGCTTTCTTT	CASSPRVIGNTEAFF
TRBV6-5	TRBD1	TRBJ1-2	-	TGTGCCAGCAGTTACGCTGGGACAGGGCCATCCTATGGCTACACCTTC	CASSYAGTGPSYGYTF
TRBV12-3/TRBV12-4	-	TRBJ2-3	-	TGTGCCACGGTACGAAGTAACACAGATACGCAGTATTTT	CATVRSNTDTQYF
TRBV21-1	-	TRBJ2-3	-	TGTGCCAGCAGCCCTCAGACTCGCCGGGAGGTTTCTAGCACAGATACGCAGTATTTT	CASSPQTRREVSSTDTQYF
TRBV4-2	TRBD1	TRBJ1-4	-	TGTGCCAGCAGTCTCAAGGGGGCGGGTGAAAAACTGTTTTTT	CASSLKGAGEKLFF
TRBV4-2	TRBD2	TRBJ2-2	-	TGTGCCAGCAGCCGCCTAGCGGGGGAGACCGGGGAGCTGTTTTTT	CASSRLAGETGELFF
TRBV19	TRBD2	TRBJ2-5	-	TGTGCCAGTTCTTGGACTAGCGGGGGCCAAGAGACCCAGTACTTC	CASSWTSGGQETQYF
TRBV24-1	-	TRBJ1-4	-	TGTGCCACCAGTGATCCGTTCCGTGAAAAACTGTTTTTT	CATSDPFREKLFF
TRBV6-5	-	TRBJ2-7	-	TGTGCCAGCAGTTACTCGAACGGGTTCGACGAGCAGTACTTC	CASSYSNGFDEQYF
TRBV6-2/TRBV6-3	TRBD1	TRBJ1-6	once	TGTGCCAGCAGCCTCAGGGACAGGACGACTTCCCTCCACTTT	CASSLRDRTTSLHF
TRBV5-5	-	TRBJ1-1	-	TGTGCCAGCAGGTCAGGGCGGGGGAACACTGAAGCTTTCTTT	CASRSGRGNTEAFF
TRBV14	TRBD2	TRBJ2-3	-	TGTGCCAGCAGCCGCGGACTAGACCCAGATACGCAGTATTTT	CASSRGLDPDTQYF
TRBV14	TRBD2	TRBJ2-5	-	TGTGCCAGCAGCCCTCTCGGACTAGCAGAAGAGACCCAGTACTTC	CASSPLGLAEETQYF
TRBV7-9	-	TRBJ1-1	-	TGTGCCAGCAGCTTCGGAGGGGCAAACACTGAAGCTTTCTTT	CASSFGGANTEAFF
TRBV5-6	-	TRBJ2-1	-	TGTGCCAGCAGCTTGGTTGACCGGGACACCAATGAGCAGTTCTTC	CASSLVDRDTNEQFF
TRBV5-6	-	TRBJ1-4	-	TGTGCCAGCAGCTTGAATGGGGCCCAAGAACGGGTGATGTTTTTT	CASSLNGAQERVMFF
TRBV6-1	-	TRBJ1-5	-	TGTGCCAGCAGTGACGGACAGCCCAATCAGCCCCAGCATTTT	CASSDGQPNQPQHF
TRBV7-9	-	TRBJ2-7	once	TGTGCCAGCAGCTGGCAGGGCCCCTACGAGCAGTACTTC	CASSWQGPYEQYF
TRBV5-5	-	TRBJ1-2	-	TGTGCCAGCAGCTTGTACAAGCCCGGTAGCGGCTACACCTTC	CASSLYKPGSGYTF